The TCR beta chain described here comes from a study of T cell responses to AZD1222 COVID-19 vaccine. The repertoire was sequenced with immunoSEQ multiplex PCR; TCRdb's copy has only in-frame clones and lacks some. The top ten hold approximately 16% of the sample, which has 100,000 or so clones, 85% to 90% seen once. Per the germline V gene, CDR1 is LGHDT and CDR2 is YNNKEL (reference sequence). V dropped 4 bases and J dropped 7 bases, with 13 bases sitting between them. The CDR3 has 13 amino acids. The receptor comes from an adult in good health. The chain uses TRBV3-1 (or the pseudogene TRBV3-2) and TRBJ1-1; D is ambiguous. The sequencing here drew on peripheral blood, taken on day 0 of AZD1222 vaccination. The CDR3, as DNA: TGTGCCAGCAGCCGGAACAGACGTCTTGAAGCTTTCTTT. This codes for CASSRNRRLEAFF.